This TCR beta chain was captured in a study of blood T cell repertoires in COVID-19 (dated by TCRdb to about 2020). Some background on the complete study: The collaborator samples originated in the United States, Italy and Spain and spanned the acute and convalescent phases of COVID-19. The samples were drawn from the first 160 participants of the ongoing ImmuneRACE study and from 1,200 or so subjects provided by 6 global collaborators. A freely available public database, intended as a resource for researchers studying the immune response to SARS-CoV-2, is where the repertoires were released. Where available, HLA class I and class II types were obtained from metadata supplied by the sample provider rather than from assay-based typing. Deeply sampled blood TCRbeta repertoires from subjects exposed to, actively infected with, or recovered from COVID-19 were included in the dataset. Sample metadata almost always included a de-identified subject ID, COVID-19 status, age in years and sex. The prospective study material was composed of cDNA or gDNA derived from T cells, B-cell-depleted T cells, or PBMCs.

The CDR3 has 16 amino acids, counting the end cysteine and phenylalanine. Of the read, only the CDR3 DNA is kept; its 48 bases are in frame from base 1. The junction shows trimming of 2 bases on V and 3 bases on J, plus 17 bases between the germline ends. Per the germline V gene, MDHEN is the CDR1 and SYDVKM is the CDR2. TCRbeta CDR3 regions were amplified from genomic DNA by means of the immunoSEQ Assay, a bias-controlled multiplex PCR. Regarding the original processing steps: The number of nucleated cells in each sample was estimated from the amplification of reference gene primers within the assay. To quantify the absolute abundance of each unique TCRbeta CDR3 rearrangement, sequence reads were collapsed and filtered. Productive Simpson clonality was computed per sample as the square root of Simpson's diversity index over productive rearrangements. The source is immuneACCESS, and TCRdb retained only in-frame sequences with V and J called. Part of the clones is not carried over; for the studies checked, unresolved V genes explain less than half of this, and the remainder is unexplained. That table is the source of V, J and clone size, and D and trimming were worked out from the DNA. The table for this sample lists about 210,000 clones; 70% to 90% of them were counted only once. The ten largest clones take up around 13% of the sample.

General study outcomes and caveats: Clinical and demographic metadata were provided uncurated, with the amount varying by source and participant.

For this clone: Its antigen remains undetermined. Base qualities are not at hand, and no much larger clone is one base apart.

Collaborating institutions collected whole blood in K2EDTA tubes following their own protocols. For TCRbeta analysis, collaborators shipped samples as frozen whole blood, isolated PBMCs, or DNA extracted from either of those sample types. Sequences were obtained from peripheral blood. In this chain, TRBV28 is recombined with TRBJ2-7, with the D gene uncertain. This TCR came from a human donor in a cohort sampled during active COVID-19. The DNA sequence is TGTGCCAGCAGTTTAAGGCGCGCTAGTTTCTTCTACGAGCAGTACTTC. Its translation is CASSLRRASFFYEQYF.